The clone carrying this TCR beta chain was seen once. Its cognate antigen is unknown. Naivety among CD8 cells was defined by CD45RO negativity and positive CCR7 selection, thereby excluding terminally differentiated effector memory CD45RA+ cells. The data were obtained in a study of shared clonotypes between healthy human individuals. In the study overall: Used for every donor were three CD4 naive, three CD4 memory, two CD8 naive and one CD8 memory plate. Overall study results and limits: Sampling used blood alone; tissue repertoires probably differ. Relative to clonotypes present in all four donors, those not shared had lower generation probabilities.

In the original workflow: For the immunoSEQ data, sequences were junction-only without quality scores, so filtering differed. TCRdb's copy holds only in-frame clones and misses some; the assay was immunoSEQ multiplex PCR. D and trimming were read from the DNA, whereas the V and J calls and clone size are those reported in that table. This sample has about 820,000 clones; 80% to 95% occur once, and the top ten carry under 30%. Per the germline V gene, CDR1 is MNHEY and CDR2 is SMNVEV (reference sequence). The CDR3 covers 16 residues. J gave up 4 bases and V 3 bases, and 8 bases lay outside the gene matches.

V usage is TRBV27 and J usage is TRBJ2-3, with TRBD2 identical over 9 bases. This sequence was found in a man in his thirties or forties in good health. The sequenced sample was naive CD8+ T cells sorted from blood. The CDR3 loop is CASSLRLAGLSDTQYF. CDR3 DNA sequence: TGTGCCAGCAGTTTGAGGCTAGCGGGACTATCAGATACGCAGTATTTT.